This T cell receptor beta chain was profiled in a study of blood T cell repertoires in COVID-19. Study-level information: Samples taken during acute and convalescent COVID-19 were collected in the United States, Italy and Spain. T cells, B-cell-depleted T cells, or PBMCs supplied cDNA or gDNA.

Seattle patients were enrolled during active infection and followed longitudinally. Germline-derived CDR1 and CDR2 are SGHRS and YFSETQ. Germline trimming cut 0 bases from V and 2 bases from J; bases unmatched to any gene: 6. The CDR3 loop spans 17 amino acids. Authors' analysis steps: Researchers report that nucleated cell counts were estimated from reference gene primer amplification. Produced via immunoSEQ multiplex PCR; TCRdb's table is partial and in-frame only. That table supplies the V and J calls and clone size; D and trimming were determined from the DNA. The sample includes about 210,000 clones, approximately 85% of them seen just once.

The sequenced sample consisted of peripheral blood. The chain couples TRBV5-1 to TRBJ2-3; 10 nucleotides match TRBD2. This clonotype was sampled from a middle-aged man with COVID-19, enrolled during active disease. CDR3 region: CASSLASLAGTTDTQYF. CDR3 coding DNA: TGCGCCAGCAGCTTGGCCTCACTAGCGGGGACCACAGATACGCAGTATTTT.